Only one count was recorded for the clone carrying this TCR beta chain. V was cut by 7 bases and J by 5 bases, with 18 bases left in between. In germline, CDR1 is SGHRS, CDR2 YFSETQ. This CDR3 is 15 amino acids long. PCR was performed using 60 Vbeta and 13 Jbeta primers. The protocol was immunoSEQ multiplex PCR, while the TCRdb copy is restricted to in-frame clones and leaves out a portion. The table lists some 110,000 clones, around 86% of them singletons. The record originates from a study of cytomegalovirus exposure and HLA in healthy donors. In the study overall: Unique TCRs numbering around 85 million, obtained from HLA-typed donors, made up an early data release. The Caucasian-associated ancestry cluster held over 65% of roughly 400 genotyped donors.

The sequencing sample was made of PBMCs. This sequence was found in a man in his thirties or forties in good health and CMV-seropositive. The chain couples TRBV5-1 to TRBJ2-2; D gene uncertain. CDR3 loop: CASGAPSRRTGELFF. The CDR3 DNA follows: TGCGCCAGCGGAGCCCCATCGCGTCGGACCGGGGAGCTGTTTTTT.